The sequence of this TCR beta chain was determined in a study of untreated major depressive disorder. Findings of the study overall: TRBV05-01 (Vbeta 5.1) usage was higher in CD4+ T cells of depressed patients than controls. Private clones made up every subject's top five TRBV05-01 clones.

This clone was seen just once. Its antigen remains unidentified. Per the germline V gene, CDR1 is MNHEY and CDR2 is SMNVEV (reference sequence). The CDR3 runs 14 residues. With V trimmed by 7 bases and J by 1 base, 7 bases remained unmatched. Controls never had mood disorders and self-rated depressive symptoms at 5 or less. Each donor gave around 30 ml of EDTA blood. Clones were read by immunoSEQ multiplex PCR, and TCRdb kept only the in-frame ones, dropping some. The repertoire consists of over 20,000 clones, with roughly 91% occurring once and the leading ten covering 0.25% to 0.35%. This TCR was recovered from a man aged 25-45 years in good health. The chain links TRBV27 to TRBJ2-7; 7 bases map to TRBD2. The sequencing sample was made of CD4+ T cells from PBMCs. Here the CDR3 reads CASMRASGSYEQYF. The CDR3 DNA reads as TGTGCCAGCATGAGGGCTAGCGGTTCCTACGAGCAGTACTTC.